This TCR beta chain comes out of a study of spatial heterogeneity in lung cancer. This clonotype was seen at least ten times. Its antigen is as yet unknown. With the library built for alpha chains, this beta chain is off target and its frequency is not meaningful. This CDR3 contains 12 residues. Germline CDR1 KGHDR, CDR2 SFDVKD. Trimming shortened V by 3 bases and J by 4 bases, and 3 bases separated the two germline ends. Stated time point: sample taken at primary tumor resection. Regarding the study as a whole: It was found that expanded intratumoral alpha and beta TCR counts tracked tumor mutation counts. Approximate estimated coverage of tumor T cells amounted to roughly 7.3% for alpha and 11% to 15% for beta chains.

TCRdb recomputed calls from the 5' RACE reads with MiXCR, one row per CDR3 protein. There are roughly 19,000 distinct CDR3 sequences in the sample; around 5.5% occur only once, and about 9.3% lies in the top ten. V and J are TRBV24-1 and TRBJ1-5; no reliable D call. Sequenced material: lung tumor tissue, taken at surgery. The clonotype originates from a female donor with early-stage non-small cell lung cancer. DNA of the CDR3: TGTGCCACCAGTGATGGGAATCAGCCCCAGCATTTT. Its protein is CATSDGNQPQHF.